Listed here are 32 T cell receptor beta chains from one sample, sequenced in a study of metastatic and nonmetastatic thyroid tumors. Every patient underwent thyroid surgery untreated. TCRdb re-processed the PCR reads through MiXCR. The data contain about 45,000 clones, about 4% of them singletons. The sequencing sample was made of blood. The receptors here all came from a female donor with papillary thyroid cancer or a benign thyroid nodule (not recorded which). Some clones in this sample may be carry-over from other donors' samples.

Many counts were recorded for this clone. DNA for the CDR3: TGTGCCAGTAGTACCGACAGGTGGGTCACTGAAGCTTTCTTT. Encoded protein: CASSTDRWVTEAFF. V usage is TRBV19 and J usage is TRBJ1-1, with D possibly TRBD1 on 6 matching bases. CDR3 length: 14 residues. V shed 4 bases and J shed 4 bases, with 13 bases lying between them. Germline CDR1 reads LNHDA; CDR2 reads SQIVND (reference sequence).

This clone was found many times. The J gene is TRBJ1-1, the V gene TRBV10-3; D is ambiguous. Trimming took off 1 base at V and 4 bases at J, with 7 bases between the two ends. This CDR3 is built from 13 residues. Germline values: CDR1 ENHRY, CDR2 SYGVKD. CDR3 loop: CAISEYRLTEAFF. The CDR3 DNA sequence: TGTGCCATCAGTGAGTACCGACTCACTGAAGCTTTCTTT.

This clone showed up many times. CDR3 region: CASSVAVSGNTIYF. CDR3 nucleotide sequence: TGTGCCAGCAGCGTCGCGGTGTCTGGAAACACCATATATTTT. The rearrangement links TRBV11-2 to TRBJ1-3; no clear D. V dropped 5 bases and J dropped 1 base, with 9 bases sitting between them. Germline CDR1 is SGHAT and CDR2 is FQNNGV. The CDR3 loop spans 14 amino acids. The whole variable domain, remainder taken from reference TRBV11-2 and TRBJ1-3, is EAGVAQSPRYKIIEKRQSVAFWCNPISGHATLYWYQQILGQGPKLLIQFQNNGVVDDSQLPKDRFSAERLKGVDSTLKIQPAKLEDSAVYLCASSVAVSGNTIYFGEGSWLTVV.

On this clone: A much larger clone differs from this one at a single base, so this may be a read error. The J gene is TRBJ1-1, the V gene TRBV10-3; no clear D gene. V dropped 7 bases and J dropped 0 bases, with 15 bases sitting between them. The CDR3 is made up of 15 amino acids. Germline loops: CDR1 ENHRY, CDR2 SYGVKD. CDR3 nucleotides: TGTGCCATCAAACCGACATGGATCATGAACACTGAAGCTTTCTTT. Encoded protein: CAIKPTWIMNTEAFF.

The V call is TRBV15, the J call TRBJ2-7; TRBD2 matches at 8 bases. Germline trimming cut 5 bases from V and 5 bases from J; bases unmatched to any gene: 8. CDR3 length: 14 amino acids. Germline V CDR1 and CDR2: LNHNV, YYDKDF (reference sequence). In nucleotides, the CDR3 is TGTGCCACCAGCTTAGGGACTAGTCCGGACGAGCAGTACTTC. Protein: CATSLGTSPDEQYF.

This chain links TRBV27 with TRBJ2-7, with 9 bases matching TRBD1. Germline V gene sequence: CDR1 MNHEY, CDR2 SMNVEV (reference sequence). J was trimmed by 5 bases and V by 5 bases; bases with no gene match: 13. The CDR3 totals 16 residues. The CDR3 sequence: CASSPRDRVRRNEQYF. CDR3 DNA: TGTGCCAGCAGTCCCCGGGACAGGGTCCGTCGTAACGAGCAGTACTTC.

This chain joins TRBV12-3 or TRBV12-4 and TRBJ2-3; 11 positions agree with TRBD2. This CDR3 is 16 amino acids long. With V trimmed by 6 bases and J by 4 bases, 9 bases remained unmatched. The chain's CDR3 is CASRHTSGSGSDTQYF. DNA of the CDR3: TGTGCCAGCAGGCATACTAGCGGGAGCGGCTCAGATACGCAGTATTTT.

The sample holds a few counts of this clone. This chain connects TRBV2 to TRBJ1-4; possible D gene TRBD1, 5 bases. Trimming took 4 bases from V and 10 from J, leaving 13 bases between them. The CDR3 extends over 13 amino acids. Germline assignment: CDR1 SNHLY and CDR2 FYNNEI. The CDR3 spells CASSGAQGGKLFF. The CDR3 nucleotides read TGTGCCAGCAGTGGAGCGCAGGGAGGAAAACTGTTTTTT.

This clone was observed at least ten times. This may be a read error, as it is one base from a much larger clone. Other DNA sequences in this sample translate to the same CDR3. The genes are TRBV6-1 and TRBJ1-1; D is ambiguous. The CDR3 has 11 amino acids. CDR1 and CDR2 (germline): MNHNS, SASEGT. CDR3 sequence: CASLMNTEAFF. In nucleotides, the CDR3 is TGTGCCAGCTTGATGAACACCGAAGCTTTCTTT.

This clone has a count of ten or more. A much larger clone differs by one base, so this may be a read error. The V and J genes are TRBV12-5 and TRBJ2-7, with 9 positions matching TRBD1. Germline CDR1 reads LGHNT; CDR2 reads FRNRAP. V gave up 10 bases and J gave up 6 bases; unmatched junction bases: 7. This CDR3 spans 12 amino acids. The CDR3 bases are TGTGCTAAAACAGGGGGCTGGTGCGAGCAGTACTTC. It encodes CAKTGGWCEQYF.

This clone was seen repeatedly, ten times or more. This chain joins TRBV30 and TRBJ2-7; D perhaps matches TRBD2 (6 bases). This CDR3 contains 11 residues. Germline CDR1 and CDR2: GTSNPN and SVGIG (reference sequence). Trimming left V 4 bases short and J 7 bases short, with 11 bases between. CDR3 coding DNA: TGTGCCTGGACGCACGGGGGAGAGCAGTACTTC. This sequence encodes CAWTHGGEQYF.

A note on this clone: At one boundary the junction diverges from the germline segment, which might be a read error. The chain employs TRBV11-3 and TRBJ2-7, with D maybe TRBD1 (5 bases). The CDR3 is made up of 14 amino acids. Germline V gene lookup returns CDR1 SGHNT and CDR2 YENEEA. CDR3 sequence: CASSLEKGLEEQYF. In DNA form, the CDR3 reads TGCGCCAGCAGCTTAGAGAAGGGGCTAGAAGAGCAGTACTTC.

This clone has at least ten counts. This rearrangement joins TRBV5-1 to TRBJ2-3; 14 bases line up with TRBD2. Germline values: CDR1 SGHRS, CDR2 YFSETQ. Trimming at V came to 4 bases and at J to 1 base, leaving 11 bases not matched to a gene. The CDR3 runs 19 residues. This CDR3 reads CASSPRGLAGASGTDTQYF. The DNA of the CDR3 is TGCGCCAGCAGCCCCAGGGGACTAGCGGGAGCCTCTGGCACAGATACGCAGTATTTT.

On this clone itself: This could be a read error, since a much larger clone is one nucleotide away. The genes are TRBV27 and TRBJ1-5; no definite D call. The CDR3 has 15 residues. The germline CDR1 and CDR2 sequences are MNHEY and SMNVEV (reference sequence). The CDR3 loop reads CASILTQARGVPQHF. Written as DNA, the CDR3 is TGTGCTAGCATTTTAACCCAGGCACGCGGTGTGCCCCAGCATTTT.

This clone was counted a few times. This rearrangement joins TRBV10-2 to TRBJ1-2; tentative D call: TRBD1 (5 bases). The germline gives CDR1 WSHSY, CDR2 SAAADI. V dropped 0 bases and J dropped 5 bases, with 10 bases sitting between them. The CDR3 totals 14 residues. The CDR3 nucleotides are TGCGCCAGCAGTGAGTCAGCCGCAGGGTATGGCTACACCTTC. This sequence encodes CASSESAAGYGYTF.

This clone showed up many times. This may stem from a read error, because a much larger clone lies one nucleotide away. This sequence joins TRBV2 and TRBJ2-7, with D unclear. Germline CDR1 reads SNHLY; CDR2 reads FYNNEI. V was clipped by 6 bases and J by 8 bases, with 14 bases between them. The CDR3 runs to 12 residues. The CDR3 bases are TGTGCCAGCAGGCTTGGGGTGCTCAAGCAGTACTTC. Its protein product is CASRLGVLKQYF. The variable domain in full, with the rest retrieved from reference TRBV2 and TRBJ2-7, is EPEVTQTPSHQVTQMGQEVILRCVPISNHLYFYWYRQILGQKVEFLVSFYNNEISEKSEIFDDQFSVERPDGSNFTLKIRSTKLEDSAMYFCASRLGVLKQYFGPGTRLTVT.

This clone was counted at least ten times. The chain joins TRBV7-8 to TRBJ2-3; D may be TRBD2 (5 bases). The CDR3 consists of 20 residues. The V gene's germline CDR1 is SGHVS and CDR2 FQNEAQ. Trimming removed 1 base at V and 0 bases at J, with 23 bases between. The chain's CDR3 is CASSLGDPSLFSDSTDTQYF. The CDR3 DNA follows: TGTGCCAGCAGCTTAGGAGACCCTTCCCTTTTTAGCGATAGCACAGATACGCAGTATTTT.

Points on this clone: One end of the junction varies from germline; a read error may be responsible. The V and J genes are TRBV6-1 and TRBJ2-7; weak D call: TRBD2 (6 bases). The germline gives CDR1 MNHNS, CDR2 SASEGT. The CDR3 contains 15 residues. CDR3 coding DNA: TGCGCCAGCCGTGGGTCATGGCTAGCGACCTACGAGCAGTACTTC. This translates into CASRGSWLATYEQYF.

This clone was found many times. The J gene is TRBJ1-2, the V gene TRBV7-9; 8 bases map to TRBD1. Losses at the gene ends were 1 base for V and 8 bases for J; bases not matched to a gene: 6. The CDR3 loop spans 14 amino acids. Germline V gives CDR1 SEHNR, CDR2 FQNEAQ (reference sequence). The CDR3 region is CASSLGTGLDGYTF. DNA for the CDR3: TGTGCCAGCAGCTTAGGGACAGGGCTCGACGGCTACACCTTC.

This clone counts as medium-sized (0.01 to 0.1%). The chain couples TRBV27 to TRBJ1-2; perhaps TRBD1 as D (5 bases). CDR1 is MNHEY and CDR2 is SMNVEV in the germline V gene (reference sequence). This CDR3 contains 12 residues. V lost 5 bases to trimming and J lost 7 bases, with 11 bases between them. CDR3 sequence (DNA): TGTGCCAGCAGTGCAGGGATAGCTGGCTACACCTTC. Translated, it gives CASSAGIAGYTF.

This clone was seen more than once but under ten times. V usage is TRBV7-8 and J usage is TRBJ1-1; 7 nucleotides agree with TRBD1. Germline values: CDR1 SGHVS, CDR2 FQNEAQ. The CDR3 is 14 residues long. After removal of 7 bases from V and 3 bases from J, the junction contained 8 bases not matched to a gene. DNA for the CDR3: TGTGCCAGCACCTTGGTCAGGGGGGACACTGAAGCTTTCTTT. This sequence encodes CASTLVRGDTEAFF.

This clone was counted at least ten times. The rearrangement joins TRBV6-1 to TRBJ1-1; TRBD1 is a possible D gene (5 bases). Per the germline V gene, CDR1 is MNHNS and CDR2 is SASEGT. V lost 5 bases, J lost 0 bases, and 16 bases lay in between. There are 16 residues in the CDR3. CDR3 residues: CASSHRGVNMNTEAFF. In nucleotides, the CDR3 is TGTGCCAGCAGTCACCGGGGGGTTAACATGAACACTGAAGCTTTCTTT.

This clone was observed many times. The chain has TRBV19 and TRBJ1-5, with a tentative D call TRBD1 (5 bases). The CDR3 covers 13 residues. The germline CDR1 and CDR2 sequences are LNHDA and SQIVND (reference sequence). V was trimmed by 9 bases and J by 4 bases, leaving 13 bases between them. As DNA, the CDR3 is TGTGCCAGCGCACGGGACCGGAATCAGCCCCAGCATTTT. It specifies CASARDRNQPQHF.

This clone appeared many times. This rearrangement joins TRBV5-1 to TRBJ1-2; D remains unclear. V was trimmed by 2 bases and J by 8 bases, leaving 16 bases between them. Germline V lookup: CDR1 SGHRS, CDR2 YFSETQ. The CDR3 covers 14 residues. As DNA, the CDR3 is TGCGCCAGCAGCTTAGTGGGCGCTGGACGGGGCTACACCTTC. Amino acid sequence: CASSLVGAGRGYTF.

At least ten counts were recorded for this clone. The chain combines TRBV11-2 with TRBJ2-7, with 15 bases fitting TRBD2. Germline-derived CDR1 and CDR2 are SGHAT and FQNNGV. The CDR3 length is 15 residues. J lost 4 bases, V lost 3 bases, and 1 base had no gene match. CDR3 DNA sequence: TGTGCCAGCAGCTTGGGACTAGCGGGAGGTTACGAGCAGTACTTC. Translation gives CASSLGLAGGYEQYF.

In this sample, this clone turned up a few times. The chain employs TRBV4-1 and TRBJ2-7; D is undetermined. V shed 0 bases and J shed 1 base, with 10 bases lying between them. In germline, CDR1 is MGHRA, CDR2 YSYEKL. The CDR3 consists of 15 residues. The CDR3 protein is CASSQETRLSYEQYF. In DNA, the CDR3 is TGCGCCAGCAGCCAAGAGACTCGCTTATCCTACGAGCAGTACTTC.

This clone was counted ten times or more. V is TRBV11-1 and J is TRBJ2-7; 9 bases match TRBD2. Germline assignment: CDR1 SGHAT and CDR2 FQDESV (reference sequence). With V trimmed by 4 bases and J by 4 bases, 8 bases remained unmatched. There are 15 residues in the CDR3. The chain's CDR3 is CASSSFLAGDYEQYF. For the CDR3, the DNA is TGTGCCAGCAGCTCATTTTTAGCGGGAGATTACGAGCAGTACTTC.

This clone was seen many times. The rearrangement joins TRBV20-1 to TRBJ2-5; D ambiguous. Trimming took off 5 bases at V and 0 bases at J, with 4 bases between the two ends. Germline CDR1 is DFQATT and CDR2 is SNEGSKA (reference sequence). There are 11 residues in the CDR3. The CDR3 bases are TGCAGTGCTGATCACCAAGAGACCCAGTACTTC. Its protein is CSADHQETQYF.

This clone was seen ten or more times. The CDR3 nucleotides are TGTGCCAGCAGTACTCAATTCACAGATACGCAGTATTTT. Its translation: CASSTQFTDTQYF. The genes are TRBV25-1 and TRBJ2-3; no clear D gene. The CDR3 runs to 13 residues. The germline CDR1 and CDR2 sequences are MGHDK and SYGVNS. The V end lost 5 bases, the J end lost 2 bases, and 8 bases lay between the germline ends.

This clone was counted at least ten times. The chain is built from TRBV2 and TRBJ1-4; D gene unclear. V was clipped by 5 bases and J by 8 bases, with 6 bases between them. The CDR3 spans 11 residues. In germline, CDR1 is SNHLY, CDR2 FYNNEI. The CDR3 nucleotides are TGTGCCAGCAGTCCCGGAGAAAAACTGTTTTTT. Translating gives CASSPGEKLFF.

The CDR3 protein is CASSLIAGDTGELFF. The CDR3 DNA reads as TGTGCCAGCAGTCTAATAGCGGGAGACACCGGGGAGCTGTTTTTT. This chain joins TRBV27 and TRBJ2-2; 9 positions agree with TRBD2. Looked up from germline, CDR1 is MNHEY and CDR2 is SMNVEV (reference sequence). J lost 3 bases, V lost 5 bases, and 4 bases had no gene match. The CDR3 totals 15 residues.

This clone was counted ten times or more. This rearrangement joins TRBV12-3 or TRBV12-4 to TRBJ2-7; possibly TRBD2 for D (6 bases). Trimming shortened V by 3 bases and J by 2 bases, and 11 bases separated the two germline ends. The CDR3 length is 14 residues. The CDR3 sequence: CASSFQEGPYEQYF. DNA for the CDR3: TGTGCCAGCAGTTTTCAGGAGGGGCCCTACGAGCAGTACTTC.